This T cell receptor beta chain derives from a study of chemoradiotherapy in HPV16-positive cancers. Data came from immunoSEQ multiplex PCR; TCRdb stores just in-frame clones and leaves some out. Of approximately 27,000 clones in the sample, more than 80% were seen once. The CDR3 is 14 amino acids. V shed 5 bases and J shed 1 base, with 6 bases lying between them. Per the germline V gene, CDR1 is SEHNR and CDR2 is FQNEAQ (reference sequence). The sample here was blood, taken from a patient who underwent chemoradiotherapy. The source of this sequence is a human donor with HPV-associated anogenital cancer. V usage is TRBV7-9 and J usage is TRBJ2-6; D uncertain. The CDR3 spells CASSIQSGANVLTF. In DNA, the CDR3 is TGTGCCAGCAGCATACAATCTGGGGCCAACGTCCTGACTTTC.